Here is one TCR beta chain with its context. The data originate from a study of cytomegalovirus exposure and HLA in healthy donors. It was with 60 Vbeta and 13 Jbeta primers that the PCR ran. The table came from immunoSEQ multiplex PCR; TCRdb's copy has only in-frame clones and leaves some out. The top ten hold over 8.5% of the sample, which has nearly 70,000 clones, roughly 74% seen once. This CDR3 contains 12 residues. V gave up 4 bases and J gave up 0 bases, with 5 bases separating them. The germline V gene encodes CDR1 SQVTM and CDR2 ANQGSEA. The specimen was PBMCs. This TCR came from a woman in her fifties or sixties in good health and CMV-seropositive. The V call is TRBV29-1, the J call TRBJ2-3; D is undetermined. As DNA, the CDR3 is TGCAGCGTTGTCTTTAGCACAGATACGCAGTATTTT. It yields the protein CSVVFSTDTQYF.